This T cell receptor (beta chain) was identified in a study of shared clonotypes between healthy human individuals. The CDR3 is made up of 17 amino acids. CD45RO negativity and positive selection for CCR7 defined naive CD8 cells, a population that excluded terminally differentiated effector memory CD45RA+ cells. This table comes from immunoSEQ multiplex PCR, and its TCRdb copy is limited to in-frame clones, with some not included. The data contain around 550,000 clones, 85% to 95% of them singletons. The sequence was obtained from a woman aged 25 to 45 in good health. The sample consisted of naive CD8+ T cells sorted from blood. V and J are TRBV21-1 and TRBJ1-1; TRBD1 is the table's D call, not checked against the DNA. TRBV21-1 is a pseudogene segment. The CDR3 nucleotides read TGTGCCAGCAACCTAATTTCACAGGGATTCATGAACACTGAAGCTTTCTTT. It specifies CASNLISQGFMNTEAFF.